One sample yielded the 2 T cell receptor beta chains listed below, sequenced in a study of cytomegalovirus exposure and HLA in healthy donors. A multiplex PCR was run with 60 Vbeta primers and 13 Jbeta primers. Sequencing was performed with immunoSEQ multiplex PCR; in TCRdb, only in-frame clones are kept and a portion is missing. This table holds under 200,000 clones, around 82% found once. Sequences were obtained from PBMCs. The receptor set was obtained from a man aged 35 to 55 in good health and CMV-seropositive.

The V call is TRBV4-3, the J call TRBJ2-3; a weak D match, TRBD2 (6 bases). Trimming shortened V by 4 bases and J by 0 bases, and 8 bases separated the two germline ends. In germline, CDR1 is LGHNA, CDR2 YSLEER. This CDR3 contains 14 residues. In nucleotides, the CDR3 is TGCGCCAGCAGCCGGGACTTTAGCACAGATACGCAGTATTTT. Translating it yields CASSRDFSTDTQYF.

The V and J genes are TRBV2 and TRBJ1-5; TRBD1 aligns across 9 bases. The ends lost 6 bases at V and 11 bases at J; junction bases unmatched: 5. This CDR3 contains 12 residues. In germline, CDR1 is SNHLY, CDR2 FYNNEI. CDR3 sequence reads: CASRDRGSAQHF. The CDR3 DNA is TGTGCCAGCAGGGACAGGGGCTCGGCCCAGCATTTT.